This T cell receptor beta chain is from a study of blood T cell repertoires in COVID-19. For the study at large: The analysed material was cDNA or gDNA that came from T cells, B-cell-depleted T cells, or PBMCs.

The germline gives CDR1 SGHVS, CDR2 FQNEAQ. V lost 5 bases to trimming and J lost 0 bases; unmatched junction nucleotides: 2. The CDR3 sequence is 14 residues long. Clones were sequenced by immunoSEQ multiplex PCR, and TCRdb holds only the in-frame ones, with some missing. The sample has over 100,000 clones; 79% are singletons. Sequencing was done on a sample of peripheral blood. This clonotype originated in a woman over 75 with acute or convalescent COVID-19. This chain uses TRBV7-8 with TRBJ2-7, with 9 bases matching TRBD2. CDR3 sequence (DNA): TGTGCCAGCAGCCTTAGCGGGAGCTCCTACGAGCAGTACTTC. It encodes CASSLSGSSYEQYF.